This is a list of T cell receptor beta chains from one sample in a study of cytomegalovirus exposure and HLA in healthy donors. Using immunoSEQ multiplex PCR, the repertoire was profiled, and TCRdb retains in-frame clones only, with some absent. The sample contains about 70,000 clones, approximately 90% of which appear only once. Material: PBMCs. The receptors derive from a young woman in good health and CMV-seronegative. Each CDR3 is given with its conserved first and last residue. Each record gives: J gene, D gene, clone size, V gene, CDR3 protein. The D gene is left open where the match is weak. Clone size is not always given. Where it is, it says once, few, many or a class for expanded clones.

>TRBJ1-2|-|-|TRBV29-1
CSVDRTDIYGYTF
>TRBJ2-3|TRBD1|-|TRBV19
CASSRIQGLTDTQYF
>TRBJ2-3|TRBD1|-|TRBV9
CASSPGQATDTQYF
>TRBJ2-7|TRBD1|-|TRBV25-1
CASSARQGSYEQYF
>TRBJ1-2|TRBD1|-|TRBV19
CASSSPWRGRSYGYTF
>TRBJ1-2|-|-|TRBV4-1
CASSQEETLRYGYTF
>TRBJ1-2|-|once|TRBV5-6
CASSLTGYVYGYTF
>TRBJ1-2|-|-|TRBV5-1
CASSKSGGAIYGYTF
>TRBJ2-5|-|-|TRBV7-8
CASSVPSWDSKETQYF
>TRBJ2-7|TRBD2|-|TRBV18
CASSPGLAGLYEQYF
>-|TRBD1|-|TRBV4-1
CASRLRDSLSYEQYF
>TRBJ2-1|-|-|TRBV11-3
CASSLGYYNEQFF
>TRBJ2-5|-|-|TRBV28
CASSRTMRYQETQYF
>TRBJ1-5|TRBD1|-|TRBV27
CASSGQGGQPQHF
>TRBJ1-2|-|-|TRBV6-4
CASSDSWGGRGYTF
>TRBJ2-1|TRBD2|-|TRBV4-2
CASSQDLAGDLTYNEQFF
>TRBJ2-1|-|-|TRBV29-1
CSVADGRNNEQFF
>TRBJ1-5|TRBD1|-|TRBV28
CASSLVGTGVFYSNQPQHF
>-|TRBD2|-|TRBV7-9
CASSTRAGGYEQYF
>TRBJ2-7|-|-|TRBV28
CASSLGAAASYEQYF
>TRBJ2-1|TRBD2|-|TRBV28
CASSFGTSGINEQFF
>TRBJ1-1|-|-|TRBV30
CAWSVRGGNTEAFF
>TRBJ2-1|TRBD2|-|TRBV11-2
CASSLALSGGRKSDEQFF
>TRBJ2-5|TRBD1|-|TRBV11-2
CASSFDRGRSTETQYF
>TRBJ2-3|TRBD2|once|TRBV30
CAWSVGLAGGTDTQYF
>TRBJ2-5|-|-|TRBV2
CASLLAPETRYF
>TRBJ1-1|TRBD1|-|TRBV6-5
CATGTGGTEAFF
>TRBJ2-1|-|once|TRBV10-3
CAISESAGRYNEQFF
>TRBJ2-6|-|-|TRBV5-4
CASSLQVAPGANVLTF
>TRBJ2-2|TRBD1|-|TRBV7-9
CASSLLGTVTGELFF
>TRBJ1-3|-|-|TRBV7-9
CASSGEATGLSGNTIYF
>TRBJ2-5|-|-|TRBV5-6
CASSRLRGRQETQYF
>TRBJ1-2|-|-|TRBV6-5
CASSYRGYGYTF
>-|-|-|TRBV6-9
CASRLGGYYEQYF
>TRBJ1-4|-|few|TRBV4-3
CASSQGAGARDEKLFF
>TRBJ2-7|-|-|TRBV29-1
CSVGPPSSYEQYF
>TRBJ1-5|-|once|TRBV30
CAWSVLGRNQPQHF
>TRBJ2-1|TRBD2|-|TRBV10-3
CAVLSGRAYNEQFF
>TRBJ2-7|TRBD2|-|TRBV7-3
CASSLIGGISYEQYF
>TRBJ2-2|TRBD2|-|TRBV11-3
CASSLYGTRYTGELFF
>TRBJ2-7|-|-|TRBV11-3
CASSLDSVTYEQYF
>TRBJ1-4|-|-|TRBV15
CATSRKTGTQNEKLFF
>TRBJ2-1|-|once|TRBV4-1
CASSQEDSWSYNEQFF
>TRBJ1-1|-|few|TRBV6-5
CASSHRVNTEAFF
>TRBJ2-1|TRBD1|-|TRBV19
CASSMRDSLYNEQFF
>TRBJ1-5|-|-|TRBV28
CASSLSGPGQPQHF
>TRBJ2-3|-|-|TRBV30
CARSEGVYSTDTQYF
>TRBJ1-6|-|-|TRBV27
CASSPINSPLHF
>TRBJ2-5|-|-|TRBV9
CASSAGETQYF
>TRBJ2-7|TRBD2|-|TRBV28
CASSFTTSVSYEQYF
>TRBJ2-3|TRBD1|-|TRBV9
CASSPIDREVTDTQYF
>TRBJ2-2|-|-|TRBV5-1
CASSLGYDSGELFF